Listed here is a single TCR beta chain. It has no known antigen specificity. Base qualities are missing; no much larger clone stands one base away. In total, 630 or so healthy bone marrow donors made up the cohort. At the time of sampling, all cohort members were nominally healthy, though unrecorded immune exposures were likely present. The donor tested CMV seropositive and was one of the 289 seropositive cohort members. Every donor gave a peripheral blood sample, and the peripheral blood mononuclear cells from that sample were used for TCR beta sequencing. The Qiagen DNeasy Blood Extraction Kit was used to extract genomic DNA from the blood cell samples. The method behind the library was the immunoSEQ multiplex PCR assay. The multiplex PCR relied on a mix of 60 forward primers for TCR Vbeta segments and 13 reverse primers for TCR Jbeta segments. The CDR3 region of rearranged TCR beta genes was amplified from genomic DNA with a multiplex PCR assay. On the Illumina HiSeq System, the amplified TCR beta libraries were sequenced as 87-base-pair reads. As for the authors' bioinformatics: Across the 670 or so repertoires, a later analysis counted 60 million to 90 million unique TCR beta chains, roughly 11 million of which were shared by at least two donors. Raw reads were error-corrected and collapsed into unique sequences by a nearest-neighbor algorithm in which closely related sequences were merged to remove PCR and sequencing errors. CDR3 sequences were aligned to IMGT reference sequences to assign V, D and J gene segments. For a sequence to be retained, a match of at least six nucleotides was required to both a V gene segment and a J gene segment. Rearrangements were classified as productive when the CDR3 lacked stop codons and remained in frame with V and J, and all other rearrangements were classified as non-productive. Following IMGT convention, CDR3 was defined as the stretch from the second conserved V-encoded cysteine up to the conserved J-encoded phenylalanine. The earlier analysis of about 590 of the donors excluded sequences that lacked an unambiguous match to a single V gene segment. An earlier analysis of approximately 590 of the donors classified V segments as functional when productive rearrangements were above 56.7% and as segregating when the standard deviation between donors was above 5%. A statistical classification framework was developed to diagnose cytomegalovirus status using the catalog of TCR beta chain sequences. A later analysis assigned V and J genes by comparing TCR nucleotide sequences with IMGT/GENE-DB human TR gene sequences. In a later analysis, CDR3 sequences and most-parsimonious VDJ recombination scenarios were assigned using the TCRdist pipeline. In a later analysis, each TCR beta chain was defined by its CDR3 amino acid sequence together with its V-gene family, and reads lacking a unique V-gene family were excluded. A later analysis removed roughly 590 highly shared, low-generation-probability nucleotide sequences to deal with suspected cross-contamination and a sequencing artifact. For each public chain, a later analysis derived a clonal expansion index from normalized ranks of inferred template counts within each repertoire. A later analysis computed generation probabilities with a VDJ recombination model fitted to out-of-frame rearrangements, and checked the results against IGoR. A later analysis scored TCR-TCR, TCR-HLA and TCR-CMV co-occurrence with hypergeometric tests, applying a repertoire-size bias correction to TCR pairs. In a later analysis, false discovery rates were estimated by permuting HLA or CMV assignments 20 times. A later analysis grouped co-occurring TCRs with DBSCAN, adding TCRdist sequence similarity when clustering within HLA-allele-positive subsets. Co-occurrence clustering excluded repertoires with fewer than 30,000 or more than 120,000 public chains, plus five with anomalous nucleotide sharing. This is the immuneACCESS table as TCRdb keeps it, with only in-frame sequences that have V and J called. A part of the clones is gone; compared with another copy, unresolved V genes explain less than half, and the rest is unexplained. V and J calls and clone size follow that table, whereas D and trimming were derived from the DNA. The sample yields tens of thousands of clones; about four fifths were counted once. Of the sample, 14% to 15% is held by the ten largest clones.

The data were obtained in a study of cytomegalovirus exposure and HLA in healthy donors (dated by TCRdb to about 2017). About the investigation overall: In an earlier analysis of roughly 590 of the donors, approximately 260 Gb of sequence data and 90 million to 130 million unique TCR beta sequences from 180 million or so T cells were reported. The number of donors typed differed by locus, with roughly 620-630 for A, B, C, DRB1 and DQB1, about 500 for DQA1, about 610 for DPA1, and approximately 470 for DPB1. An early release that covered fewer than 750 HLA-typed donors contained about 300 gigabases of sequencing data and about 93 million unique TCR sequences. Genome-wide SNP genotypes for about 60% of the roughly 700 donors were used in a later genetic analysis, which treated that subset as a discovery cohort. Among around 400 genotyped donors of the cohort, an average of approximately 240,000 unique TCR beta nucleotide sequences was sequenced per donor, of which about 18% were non-productive. In a later analysis, previously published TCR beta repertoires from 670 or so donors were re-analyzed and high-resolution HLA genotyping was added so that TCR occurrence patterns could be studied. Because of strong linkage in the cohort, roughly five DR-DQ haplotypes were treated as single units for association and clustering. Class I and class II HLA loci were covered by the typing at four-digit resolution. To decide whether each TCR beta V gene segment behaved as functional or pseudogenic, an earlier analysis of approximately 620 of the donors relied on high-throughput TCR beta sequencing. The genetic ancestry cluster associated with self-reported Caucasian donors included 81% of the 398 genotyped donors. Rather than drawing on any new phenotypic data, the later analysis identified candidate immune exposures from TCR beta sequences and the way those sequences occurred across donors. Alongside the repertoire data, information on donor age, sex, ethnicity and CMV serostatus was compiled. The study was designed to test whether signatures of past pathogen exposure could be identified by cataloging public T cell receptors. In addition to the first cohort of roughly 700 subjects, a separate validation cohort of 120 different subjects was used. Every discovery cohort repertoire had been produced on one sequencing platform. High-throughput TCR immunosequencing, statistical association of individual TCRs with disease status, and machine learning were combined to predict cytomegalovirus infection status. Using immunosequencing, the study profiled T cell repertoires from 550 to 750 subjects and related those repertoires to cytomegalovirus serostatus. Study-level results and caveats: Cytomegalovirus status was reported to be diagnosed by the classifier with high specificity and sensitivity in both the original and validation cohorts. According to a later analysis, parvovirus B19, influenza, CMV and Epstein-Barr virus appeared linked to several top co-occurrence clusters. The cohort was sequenced for TCR beta chains only, and without alpha or paired-chain data the features that could be detected were limited. Broadly in line with IMGT annotations, most TCR beta V segments showed up in productive rearrangements about 90% or about 30% of the time in an earlier analysis of 450 to 600 of the donors. Roughly uniform sequencing depth across donors was assumed in presence/absence analyses, although this assumption may not hold. A later analysis found that most CMV-associated TCR beta chains appeared HLA-restricted, with HLA associations seemingly driven largely by CMV exposure. Some IMGT-functional V segments, including TRBV6-2 and TRBV6-3, could not be told apart with the 87-base-pair reads, so those segments were excluded. In a later analysis, TCR association rates were found to vary across HLA loci, with the most associated TCRs seen for DRB1 alleles and the fewest for HLA-C alleles. V-gene and J-gene trimming of TCR beta chains was associated with a missense DCLRE1C variant in a later genetic analysis, and the association was replicated in an independent cohort. In a later analysis, 15,000 to 20,000 TCR beta sequences were associated with specific HLA alleles at a false discovery rate of 0.05. Correlated functional status among segregating V segments might reflect linkage disequilibrium, but an unknown experimental factor could not be ruled out. A few of the identified cytomegalovirus-associated TCR beta chains were confirmed in vitro to be specific for cytomegalovirus antigens. Compared with the approximately 670-donor mean, donors in an Asian-associated ancestry cluster had fewer N-insertions in productive TCRs, according to a later genetic analysis. Assigning TCR associations to individual alleles was difficult when HLA alleles, especially DR and DQ, strongly co-occurred. The sequencing pipeline was judged likely to have produced a cluster of highly shared sequence variants as a technical artifact. CMV serostatus was the only immune exposure information available for the cohort. The earlier analysis of some 540 of the donors excluded seventeen rarely observed V segments, including chromosome 9 orphons, because counts were too low. A later analysis found that HLA-associated TCR beta chains were more clonally expanded and had lower generation probabilities than equally common non-associated chains. Because some donors lacked HLA typing at each locus, the association tests relied only on the typed subset. The study gave a list of about 150 TCR beta chains associated with cytomegalovirus. A further reported finding was that TCR beta sequences accurately predicted the HLA-A and HLA-B alleles for most subjects in the first cohort. The authors suggested that the approach could potentially be generalized to other disease states and immunological phenotypes. Across donors, most TCR sequences were observed very rarely, whereas some public TCRs were present in many individuals.

From cysteine to phenylalanine, the CDR3 is 15 amino acids long. The entry retains the CDR3 DNA only, 45 bases that are in frame from base 1. V ends up 4 bases short and J 4 bases short, with an unmatched junction base count of 8. The germline V gene supplies CDR1 MDHEN and CDR2 SYDVKM. The material sequenced was PBMCs. The rearranged chain carries TRBV28 and TRBJ2-7; 9 bases in between match TRBD1. The TCR comes from a woman between 40 and 55 years old in good health and CMV-seropositive. The CDR3 reads CASSSPGTGLYEQYF. The DNA sequence follows: TGTGCCAGCAGTTCCCCCGGGACAGGGTTGTACGAGCAGTACTTC.